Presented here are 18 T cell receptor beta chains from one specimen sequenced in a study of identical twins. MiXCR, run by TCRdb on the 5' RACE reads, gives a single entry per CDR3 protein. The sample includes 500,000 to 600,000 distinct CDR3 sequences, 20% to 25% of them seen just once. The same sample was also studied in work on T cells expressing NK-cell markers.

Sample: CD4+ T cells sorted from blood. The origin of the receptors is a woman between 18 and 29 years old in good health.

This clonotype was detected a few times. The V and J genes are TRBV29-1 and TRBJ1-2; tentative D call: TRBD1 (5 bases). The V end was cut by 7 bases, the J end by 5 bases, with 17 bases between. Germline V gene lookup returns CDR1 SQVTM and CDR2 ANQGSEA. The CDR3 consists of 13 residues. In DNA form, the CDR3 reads TGCAGCGGGTACCGGGACGGCGGTTATGGCTACACCTTC. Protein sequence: CSGYRDGGYGYTF.

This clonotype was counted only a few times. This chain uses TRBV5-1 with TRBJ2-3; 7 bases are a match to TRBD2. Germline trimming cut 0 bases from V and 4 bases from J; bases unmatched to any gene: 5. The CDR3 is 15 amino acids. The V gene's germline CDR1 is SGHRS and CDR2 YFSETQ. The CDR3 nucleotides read TGCGCCAGCAGCTTGGCCGTGGGAGGGTCAGATACGCAGTATTTT. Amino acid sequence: CASSLAVGGSDTQYF.

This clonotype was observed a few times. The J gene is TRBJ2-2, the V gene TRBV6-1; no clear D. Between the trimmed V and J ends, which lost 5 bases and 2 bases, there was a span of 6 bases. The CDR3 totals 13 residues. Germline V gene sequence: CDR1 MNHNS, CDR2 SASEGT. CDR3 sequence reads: CASSPHNTGELFF. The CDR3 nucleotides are TGTGCCAGCAGTCCACATAACACCGGGGAGCTGTTTTTT.

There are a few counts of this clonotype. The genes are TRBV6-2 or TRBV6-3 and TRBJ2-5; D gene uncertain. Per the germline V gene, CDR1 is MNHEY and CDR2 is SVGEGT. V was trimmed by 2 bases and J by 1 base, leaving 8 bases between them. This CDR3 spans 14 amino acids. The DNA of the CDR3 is TGTGCCAGCAGTTACGTATCTGCCCAAGAGACCCAGTACTTC. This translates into CASSYVSAQETQYF.

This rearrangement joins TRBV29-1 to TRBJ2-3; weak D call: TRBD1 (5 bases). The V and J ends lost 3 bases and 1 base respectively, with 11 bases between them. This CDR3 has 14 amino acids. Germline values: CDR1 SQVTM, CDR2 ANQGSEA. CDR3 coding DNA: TGCAGCGTTGAGGGGCGCGGAGGCACAGATACGCAGTATTTT. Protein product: CSVEGRGGTDTQYF.

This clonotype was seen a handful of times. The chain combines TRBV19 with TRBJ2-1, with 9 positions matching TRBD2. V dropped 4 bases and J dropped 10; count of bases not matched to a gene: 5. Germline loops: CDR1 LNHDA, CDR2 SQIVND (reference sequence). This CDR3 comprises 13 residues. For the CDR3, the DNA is TGTGCCAGTAGTAGCGGGAGGGTAGGGGAGCAGTTCTTC. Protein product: CASSSGRVGEQFF.

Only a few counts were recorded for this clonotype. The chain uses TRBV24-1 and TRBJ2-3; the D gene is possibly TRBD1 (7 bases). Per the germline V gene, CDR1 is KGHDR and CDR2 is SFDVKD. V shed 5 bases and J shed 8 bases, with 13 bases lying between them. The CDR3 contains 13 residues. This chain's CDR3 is CATSVNRGGTQYF. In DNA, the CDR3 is TGTGCCACCAGTGTAAACAGGGGAGGTACGCAGTATTTT.

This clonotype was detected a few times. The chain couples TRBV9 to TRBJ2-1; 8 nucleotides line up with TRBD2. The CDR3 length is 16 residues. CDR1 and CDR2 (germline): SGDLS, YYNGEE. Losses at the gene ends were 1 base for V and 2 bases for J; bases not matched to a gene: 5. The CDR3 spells CASSVLAGRTYNEQFF. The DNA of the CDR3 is TGTGCCAGCAGCGTATTAGCGGGACGGACCTACAATGAGCAGTTCTTC.

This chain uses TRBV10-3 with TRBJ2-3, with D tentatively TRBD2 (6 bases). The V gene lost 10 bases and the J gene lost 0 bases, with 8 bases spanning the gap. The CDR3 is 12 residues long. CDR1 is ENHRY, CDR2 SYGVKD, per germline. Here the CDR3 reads CATAGSTDTQYF. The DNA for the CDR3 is TGTGCCACAGCGGGTAGCACAGATACGCAGTATTTT.

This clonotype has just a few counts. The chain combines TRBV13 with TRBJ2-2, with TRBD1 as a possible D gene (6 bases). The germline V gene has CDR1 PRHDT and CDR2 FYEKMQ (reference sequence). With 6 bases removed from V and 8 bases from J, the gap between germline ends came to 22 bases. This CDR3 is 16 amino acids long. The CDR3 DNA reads TGTGCCAGCAGGTCACCGAGGCAGGGGCCTCGGGGGGAGCTGTTTTTT. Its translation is CASRSPRQGPRGELFF.

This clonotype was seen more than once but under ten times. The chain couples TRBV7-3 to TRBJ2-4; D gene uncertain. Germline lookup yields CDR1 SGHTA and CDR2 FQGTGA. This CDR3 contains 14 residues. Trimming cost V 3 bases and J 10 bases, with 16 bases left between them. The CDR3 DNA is TGTGCCAGCAGCTTCTGGGGTTCTAGAGTTATTCAGTACTTC. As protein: CASSFWGSRVIQYF.

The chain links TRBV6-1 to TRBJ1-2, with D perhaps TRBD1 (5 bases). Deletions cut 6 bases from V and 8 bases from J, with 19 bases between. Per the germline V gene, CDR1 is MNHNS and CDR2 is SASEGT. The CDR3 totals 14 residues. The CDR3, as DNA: TGTGCCAGCAGGGGCGTGGGGGATCCTATGGGCTACACCTTC. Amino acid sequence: CASRGVGDPMGYTF.

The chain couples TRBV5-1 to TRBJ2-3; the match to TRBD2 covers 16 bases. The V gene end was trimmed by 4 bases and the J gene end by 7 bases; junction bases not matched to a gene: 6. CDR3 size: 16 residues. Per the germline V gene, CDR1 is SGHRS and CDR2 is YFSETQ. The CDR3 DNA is TGCGCCAGCAGCAAAGGGACTAGCGGGGGGGTCAATACGCAGTATTTT. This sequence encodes CASSKGTSGGVNTQYF.

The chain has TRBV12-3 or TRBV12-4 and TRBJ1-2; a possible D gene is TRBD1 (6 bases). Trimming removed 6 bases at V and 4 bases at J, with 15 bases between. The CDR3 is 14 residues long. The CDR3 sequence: CASSPWGGGYGYTF. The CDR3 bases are TGTGCCAGCAGCCCCTGGGGAGGGGGCTATGGCTACACCTTC.

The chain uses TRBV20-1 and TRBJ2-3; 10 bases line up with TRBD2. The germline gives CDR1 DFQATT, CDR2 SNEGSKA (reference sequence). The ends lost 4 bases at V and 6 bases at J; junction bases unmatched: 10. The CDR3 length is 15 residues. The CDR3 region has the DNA TGCAGTGCTATCAGCGGGGGGGCCGGCAGGGATACGCAGTATTTT. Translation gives CSAISGGAGRDTQYF.

The CDR3 reads CASSDVDYNEQFF. The CDR3 bases are TGTGCCAGCAGTGATGTTGACTACAATGAGCAGTTCTTC. The chain couples TRBV2 to TRBJ2-1; D unresolved. Per germline, CDR1 SNHLY and CDR2 FYNNEI. V gave up 3 bases and J gave up 3 bases, with 6 bases separating them. This CDR3 is 13 amino acids long.

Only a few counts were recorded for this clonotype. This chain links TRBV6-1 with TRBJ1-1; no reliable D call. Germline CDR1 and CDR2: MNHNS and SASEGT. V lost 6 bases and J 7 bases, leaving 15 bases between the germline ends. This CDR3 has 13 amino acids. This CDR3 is CASSIGRLLEAFF. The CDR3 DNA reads TGTGCCAGCAGCATCGGCCGACTACTTGAAGCTTTCTTT.

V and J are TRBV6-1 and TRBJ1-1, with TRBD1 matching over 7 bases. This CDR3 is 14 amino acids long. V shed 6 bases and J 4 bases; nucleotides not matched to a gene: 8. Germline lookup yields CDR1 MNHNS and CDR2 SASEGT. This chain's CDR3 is CASRLTGARTEAFF. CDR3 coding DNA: TGTGCCAGCAGGCTCACAGGGGCACGCACTGAAGCTTTCTTT.